This TCR beta chain came from a study of blood T cell repertoires in COVID-19. Study context: Acute-phase and convalescent COVID-19 samples originated in the United States, Italy and Spain. Sources were T cells, B-cell-depleted T cells, or PBMCs; the material itself was cDNA or gDNA.

The germline V gene encodes CDR1 MNHEY and CDR2 SMNVEV (reference sequence). V was shortened by 5 bases and J by 5 bases, with 15 bases between the two germline ends. The CDR3 has 15 residues. Methods used by the authors: By means of reference gene primer amplification, nucleated cell counts were estimated. The assay was immunoSEQ multiplex PCR, and TCRdb's table has in-frame clones only and misses some. Clonal size and the V and J genes are those of that table, whereas D and trimming came from the DNA. Of some 370,000 clones in the sample, 90% were seen once. The receptor comes from a man between 18 and 35 years old with active or convalescent COVID-19. The rearrangement joins TRBV27 to TRBJ1-4; weak D call: TRBD1 (5 bases). Sequencing input: peripheral blood. The CDR3 is CASSPRDSLNEKLFF. CDR3 nucleotide sequence: TGTGCCAGCAGTCCGCGGGACTCGCTGAATGAAAAACTGTTTTTT.